This TCR beta chain was captured in a study of blood T cell repertoires in COVID-19. Study summary: Both acute and convalescent COVID-19 samples were obtained from the United States, Italy and Spain. PBMCs, B-cell-depleted T cells, or T cells were the source of the cDNA or gDNA that made up the material.

Per the study methods: Amplification of reference gene primers provided the estimated nucleated cell counts. Here immunoSEQ multiplex PCR was the method, and the copy in TCRdb shows in-frame clones only, minus some. V and J calls and clone size are as listed in that table; D and trimming were resolved from the DNA. Of under 200,000 clones in the sample, 75% to 95% were seen once. The TCR sequence derives from a man aged 50 or older with acute or convalescent COVID-19. The sample consisted of peripheral blood.

CDR3 in amino acids: CASSPAGIYNEQFF. CDR3 in DNA: TGTGCCAGCTCCCCCGCAGGGATTTACAATGAGCAGTTCTTC. The V and J genes are TRBV28 and TRBJ2-1; D might be TRBD1 (5 bases). This CDR3 contains 14 residues. Germline loops: CDR1 MDHEN, CDR2 SYDVKM. V was cut by 8 bases and J by 4 bases, with 15 bases left in between.